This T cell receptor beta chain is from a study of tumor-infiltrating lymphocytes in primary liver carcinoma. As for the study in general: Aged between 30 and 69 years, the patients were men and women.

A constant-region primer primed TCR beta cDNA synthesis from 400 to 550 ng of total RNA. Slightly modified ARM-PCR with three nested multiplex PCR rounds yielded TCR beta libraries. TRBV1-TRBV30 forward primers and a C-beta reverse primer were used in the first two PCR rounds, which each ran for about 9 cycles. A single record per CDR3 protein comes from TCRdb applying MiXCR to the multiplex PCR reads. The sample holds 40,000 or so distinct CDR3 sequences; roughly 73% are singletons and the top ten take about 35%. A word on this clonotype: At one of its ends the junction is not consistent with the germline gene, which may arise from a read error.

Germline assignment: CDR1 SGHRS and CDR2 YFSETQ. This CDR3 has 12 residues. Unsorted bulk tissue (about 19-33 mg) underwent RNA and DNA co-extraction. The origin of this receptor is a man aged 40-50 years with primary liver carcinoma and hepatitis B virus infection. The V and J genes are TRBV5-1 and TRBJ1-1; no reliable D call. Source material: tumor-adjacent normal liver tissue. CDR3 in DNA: TGCGTCAGCAGCCCGGAGACAAGTGAAGCTTTCTTT. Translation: CVSSPETSEAFF.